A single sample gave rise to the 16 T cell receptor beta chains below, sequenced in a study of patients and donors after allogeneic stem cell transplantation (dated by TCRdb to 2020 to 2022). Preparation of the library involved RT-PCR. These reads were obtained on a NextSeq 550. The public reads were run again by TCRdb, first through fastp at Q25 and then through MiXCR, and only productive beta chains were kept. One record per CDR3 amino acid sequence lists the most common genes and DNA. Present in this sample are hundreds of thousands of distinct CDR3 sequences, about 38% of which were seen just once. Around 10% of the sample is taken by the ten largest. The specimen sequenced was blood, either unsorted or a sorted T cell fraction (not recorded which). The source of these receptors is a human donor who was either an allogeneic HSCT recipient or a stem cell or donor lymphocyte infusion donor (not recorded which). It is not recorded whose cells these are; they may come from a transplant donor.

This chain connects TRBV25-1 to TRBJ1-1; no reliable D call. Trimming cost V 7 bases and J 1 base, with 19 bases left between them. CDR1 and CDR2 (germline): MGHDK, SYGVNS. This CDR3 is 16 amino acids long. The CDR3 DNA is TGTGCCAGCATGCCGGGCCCTCCCCCGTCGAACACTGAAGCTTTCTTT. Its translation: CASMPGPPPSNTEAFF.

Written as DNA, the CDR3 is TGTGCCAGCAGTCCGGACAGGGTTTCTGGAAACACCATATATTTT. Residues: CASSPDRVSGNTIYF. The chain combines TRBV12-3 or TRBV12-4 with TRBJ1-3, with 8 bases identical to TRBD1. Unmatched junction bases numbered 4, after V lost 5 bases and J lost 1 base. This CDR3 spans 15 amino acids.

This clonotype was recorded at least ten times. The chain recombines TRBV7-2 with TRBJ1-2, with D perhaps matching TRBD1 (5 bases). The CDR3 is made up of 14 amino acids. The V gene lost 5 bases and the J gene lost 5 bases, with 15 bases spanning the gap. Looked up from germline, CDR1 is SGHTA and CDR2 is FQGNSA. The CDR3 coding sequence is TGTGCCAGCAGCCCCATTCGGGACCATTATGGCTACACCTTC. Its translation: CASSPIRDHYGYTF.

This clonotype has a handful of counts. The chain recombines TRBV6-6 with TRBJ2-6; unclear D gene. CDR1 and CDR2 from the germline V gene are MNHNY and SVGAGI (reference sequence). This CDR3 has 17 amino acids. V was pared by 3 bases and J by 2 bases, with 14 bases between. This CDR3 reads CASSYPGSFTGANVLTF. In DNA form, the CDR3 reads TGTGCCAGCAGTTATCCTGGCAGCTTCACTGGGGCCAACGTCCTGACTTTC.

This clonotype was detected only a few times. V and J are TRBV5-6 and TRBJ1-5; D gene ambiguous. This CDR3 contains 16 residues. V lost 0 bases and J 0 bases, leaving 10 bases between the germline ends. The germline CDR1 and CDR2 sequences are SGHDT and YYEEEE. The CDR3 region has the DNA TGTGCCAGCAGCTTGGGGGCAGGTTATAGCAATCAGCCCCAGCATTTT. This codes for CASSLGAGYSNQPQHF.

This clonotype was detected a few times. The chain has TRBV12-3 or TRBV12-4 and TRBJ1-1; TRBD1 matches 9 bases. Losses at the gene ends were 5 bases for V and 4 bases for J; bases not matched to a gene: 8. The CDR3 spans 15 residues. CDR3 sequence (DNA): TGTGCCAGCAGTATAATAGGACAGGGGTCCACTGAAGCTTTCTTT. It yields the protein CASSIIGQGSTEAFF.

Here the CDR3 reads CSASVVHSNQPQHF. CDR3 coding DNA: TGCAGTGCTTCGGTGGTTCATAGCAATCAGCCCCAGCATTTT. The rearrangement joins TRBV20-1 to TRBJ1-5; D call uncertain. The V end lost 5 bases, the J end lost 0 bases, and 11 bases lay between the germline ends. Germline V lookup: CDR1 DFQATT, CDR2 SNEGSKA (reference sequence). The CDR3 contains 14 residues.

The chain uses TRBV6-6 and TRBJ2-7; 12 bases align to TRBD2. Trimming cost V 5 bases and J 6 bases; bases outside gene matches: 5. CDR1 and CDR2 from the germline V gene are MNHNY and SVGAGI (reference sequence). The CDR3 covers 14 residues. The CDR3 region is CASSNLAGGLEQYF. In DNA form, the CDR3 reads TGTGCCAGCAGTAACCTAGCGGGGGGGCTCGAGCAGTACTTC.

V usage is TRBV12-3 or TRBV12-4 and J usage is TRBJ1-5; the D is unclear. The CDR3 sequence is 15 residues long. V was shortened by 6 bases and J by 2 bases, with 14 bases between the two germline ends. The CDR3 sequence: CASSPSRSRNQPQHF. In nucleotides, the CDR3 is TGTGCCAGCAGCCCCTCACGATCTCGCAATCAGCCCCAGCATTTT.

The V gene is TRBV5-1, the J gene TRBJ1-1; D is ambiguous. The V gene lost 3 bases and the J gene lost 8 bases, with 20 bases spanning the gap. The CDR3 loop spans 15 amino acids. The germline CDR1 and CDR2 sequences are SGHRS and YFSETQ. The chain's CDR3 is CASSSQPGTFAEAFF. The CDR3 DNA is TGCGCCAGCAGCTCCCAGCCGGGCACGTTTGCGGAAGCTTTCTTT.

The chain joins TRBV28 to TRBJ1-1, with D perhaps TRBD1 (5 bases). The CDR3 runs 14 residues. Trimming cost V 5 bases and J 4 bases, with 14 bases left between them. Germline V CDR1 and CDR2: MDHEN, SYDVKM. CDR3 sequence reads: CASSPRRVGTEAFF. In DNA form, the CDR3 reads TGTGCCAGCAGTCCTCGCAGGGTGGGCACTGAAGCTTTCTTT.

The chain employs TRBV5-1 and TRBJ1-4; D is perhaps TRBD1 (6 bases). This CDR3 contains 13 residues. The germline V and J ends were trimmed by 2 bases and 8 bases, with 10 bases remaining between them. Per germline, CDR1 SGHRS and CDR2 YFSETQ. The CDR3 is CASSFGQPEKLFF. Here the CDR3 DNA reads TGCGCCAGCAGCTTTGGACAGCCGGAAAAACTGTTTTTT.

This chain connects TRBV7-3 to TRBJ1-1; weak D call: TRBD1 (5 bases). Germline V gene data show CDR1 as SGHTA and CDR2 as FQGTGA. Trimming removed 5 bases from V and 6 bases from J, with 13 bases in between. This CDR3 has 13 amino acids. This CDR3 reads CASSPLPGAEAFF. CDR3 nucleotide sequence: TGTGCCAGCAGCCCCCTTCCGGGGGCTGAAGCTTTCTTT.

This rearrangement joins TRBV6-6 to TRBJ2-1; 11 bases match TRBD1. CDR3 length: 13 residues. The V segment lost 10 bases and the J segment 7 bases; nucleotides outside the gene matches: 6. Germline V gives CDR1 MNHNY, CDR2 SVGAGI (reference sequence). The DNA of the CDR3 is TGTGCCACCAGAGGACAGGGGGCGAATGAGCAGTTCTTC. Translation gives CATRGQGANEQFF.

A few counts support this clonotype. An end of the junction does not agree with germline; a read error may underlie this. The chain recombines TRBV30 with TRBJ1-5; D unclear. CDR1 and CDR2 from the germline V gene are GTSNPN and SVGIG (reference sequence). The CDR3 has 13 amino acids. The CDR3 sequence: CAWSVASDQPQHF. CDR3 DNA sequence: TGTGCCTGGAGTGTCGCTAGCGATCAGCCCCAGCATTTT.

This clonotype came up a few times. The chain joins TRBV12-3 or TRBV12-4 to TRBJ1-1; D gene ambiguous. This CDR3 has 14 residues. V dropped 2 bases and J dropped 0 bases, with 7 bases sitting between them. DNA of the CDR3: TGTGCCAGCAGTTTATGGGAATTGAACACTGAAGCTTTCTTT. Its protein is CASSLWELNTEAFF.